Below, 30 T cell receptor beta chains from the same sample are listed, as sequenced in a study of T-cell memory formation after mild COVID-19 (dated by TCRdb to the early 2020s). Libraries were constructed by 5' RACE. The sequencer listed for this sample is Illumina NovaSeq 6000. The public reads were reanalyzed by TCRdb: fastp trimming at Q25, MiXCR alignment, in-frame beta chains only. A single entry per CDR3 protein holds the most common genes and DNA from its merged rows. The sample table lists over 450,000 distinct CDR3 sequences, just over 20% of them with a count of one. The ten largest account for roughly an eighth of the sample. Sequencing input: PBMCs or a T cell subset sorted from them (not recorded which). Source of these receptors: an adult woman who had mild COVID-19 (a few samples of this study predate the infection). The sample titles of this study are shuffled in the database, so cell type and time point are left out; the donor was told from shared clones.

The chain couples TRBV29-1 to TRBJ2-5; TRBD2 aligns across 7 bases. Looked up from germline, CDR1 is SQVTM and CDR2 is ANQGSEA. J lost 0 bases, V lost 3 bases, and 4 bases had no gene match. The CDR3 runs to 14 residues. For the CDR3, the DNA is TGCAGCGTTGACCCGGGAGGTTACCAAGAGACCCAGTACTTC. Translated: CSVDPGGYQETQYF. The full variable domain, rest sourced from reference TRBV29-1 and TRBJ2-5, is SAVISQKPSRDICQRGTSLTIQCQVDSQVTMMFWYRQQPGQSLTLIATANQGSEATYESGFVIDKFPISRPNLTFSTLTVSNMSPEDSSIYLCSVDPGGYQETQYFGPGTRLLVL.

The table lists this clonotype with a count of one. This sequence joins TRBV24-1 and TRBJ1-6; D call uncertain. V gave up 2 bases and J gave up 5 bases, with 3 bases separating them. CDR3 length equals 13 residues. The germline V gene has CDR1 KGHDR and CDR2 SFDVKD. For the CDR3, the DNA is TGTGCCACCAGTGATTCCAATAATTCACCCCTCCACTTT. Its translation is CATSDSNNSPLHF.

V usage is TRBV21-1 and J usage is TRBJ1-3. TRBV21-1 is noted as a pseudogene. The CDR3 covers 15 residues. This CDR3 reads CASSKASLSGNTIYF. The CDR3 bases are TGTGCCAGCAGCAAAGCGTCTCTCTCTGGAAACACCATATATTTT.

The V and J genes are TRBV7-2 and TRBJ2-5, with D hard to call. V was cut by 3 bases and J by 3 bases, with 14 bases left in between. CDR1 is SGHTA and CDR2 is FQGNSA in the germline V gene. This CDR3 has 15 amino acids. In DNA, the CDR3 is TGTGCCAGCAGCTTGGAACTGGTCAGGAAAGAGACCCAGTACTTC. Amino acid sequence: CASSLELVRKETQYF.

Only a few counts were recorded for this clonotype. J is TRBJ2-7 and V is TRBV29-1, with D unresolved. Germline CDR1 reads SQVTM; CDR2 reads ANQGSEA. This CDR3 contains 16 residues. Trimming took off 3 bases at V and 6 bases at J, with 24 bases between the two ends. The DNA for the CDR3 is TGCAGCGTTGATGGGTCGAGTGGGCTCCAAAAGGGCGAGCAGTACTTC. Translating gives CSVDGSSGLQKGEQYF.

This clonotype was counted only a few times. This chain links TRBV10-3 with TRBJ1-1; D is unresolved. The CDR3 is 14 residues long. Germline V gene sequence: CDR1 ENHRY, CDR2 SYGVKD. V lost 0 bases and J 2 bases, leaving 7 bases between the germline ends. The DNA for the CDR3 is TGTGCCATCAGTGAGTCGGGTCCAAACACTGAAGCTTTCTTT. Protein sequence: CAISESGPNTEAFF.

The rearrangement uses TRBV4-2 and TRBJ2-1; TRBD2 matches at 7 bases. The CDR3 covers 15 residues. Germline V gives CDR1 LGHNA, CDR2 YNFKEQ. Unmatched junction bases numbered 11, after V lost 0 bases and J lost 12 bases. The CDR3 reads CASSQDWRAGVVQFF. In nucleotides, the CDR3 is TGTGCCAGCAGCCAAGATTGGAGGGCGGGAGTGGTGCAGTTCTTC.

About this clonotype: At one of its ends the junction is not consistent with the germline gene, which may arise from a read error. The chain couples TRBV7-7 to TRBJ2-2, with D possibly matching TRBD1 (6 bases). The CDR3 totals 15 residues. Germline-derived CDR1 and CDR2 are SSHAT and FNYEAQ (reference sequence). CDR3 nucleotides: TGTGCTAGCAGCGTGACAACAGGGTTTGCCGGGGAGCTGTTTTTT. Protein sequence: CASSVTTGFAGELFF.

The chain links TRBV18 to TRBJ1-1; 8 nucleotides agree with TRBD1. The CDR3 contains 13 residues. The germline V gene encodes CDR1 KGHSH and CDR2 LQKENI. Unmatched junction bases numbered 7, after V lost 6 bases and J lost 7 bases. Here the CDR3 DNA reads TGTGCCAGCTCGCGGGACAGGAGTCTTGAAGCTTTCTTT. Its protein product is CASSRDRSLEAFF. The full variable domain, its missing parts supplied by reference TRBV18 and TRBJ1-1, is NAGVMQNPRHLVRRRGQEARLRCSPMKGHSHVYWYRQLPEEGLKFMVYLQKENIIDESGMPKERFSAEFPKEGPSILRIQQVVRGDSAAYFCASSRDRSLEAFFGQGTRLTVV.

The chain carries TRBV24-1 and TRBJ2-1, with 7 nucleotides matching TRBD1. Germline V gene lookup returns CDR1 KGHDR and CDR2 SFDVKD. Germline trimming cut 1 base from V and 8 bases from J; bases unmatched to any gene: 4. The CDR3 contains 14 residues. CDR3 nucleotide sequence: TGTGCCACCAGTGATTTTTACAGGGGCTATGAGCAGTTCTTC. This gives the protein CATSDFYRGYEQFF.

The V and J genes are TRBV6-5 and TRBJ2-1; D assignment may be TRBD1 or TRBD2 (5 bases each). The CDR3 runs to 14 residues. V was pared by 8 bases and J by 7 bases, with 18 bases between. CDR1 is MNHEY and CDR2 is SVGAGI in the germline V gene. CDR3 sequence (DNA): TGTGCCAGCCATACCCTCACGGGGCTGAATGAGCAGTTCTTC. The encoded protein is CASHTLTGLNEQFF.

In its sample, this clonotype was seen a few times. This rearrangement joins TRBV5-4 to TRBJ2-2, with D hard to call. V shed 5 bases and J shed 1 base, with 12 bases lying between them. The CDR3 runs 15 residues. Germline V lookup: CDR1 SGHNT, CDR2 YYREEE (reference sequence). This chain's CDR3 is CASSNVTLNTGELFF. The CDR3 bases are TGTGCCAGCAGTAACGTCACCCTGAACACCGGGGAGCTGTTTTTT.

CDR3 sequence (DNA): TGTGCCAGCAGCTTATTGGGGGAAGTCTATGGCTACACCTTC. This gives the protein CASSLLGEVYGYTF. The chain is built from TRBV7-9 and TRBJ1-2; D might be TRBD1 (5 bases). V lost 2 bases to trimming and J lost 4 bases, with 11 bases between them. Germline-derived CDR1 and CDR2 are SEHNR and FQNEAQ (reference sequence). This CDR3 spans 14 amino acids.

As DNA, the CDR3 is TGCGCCAGCAGCCAAGGTAGTGGGACGAACACTGAAGCTTTCTTT. Translation: CASSQGSGTNTEAFF. J is TRBJ1-1 and V is TRBV4-1; weak D call: TRBD1 (5 bases). The V gene's germline CDR1 is MGHRA and CDR2 YSYEKL. V was trimmed by 1 base and J by 1 base, leaving 10 bases between them. This CDR3 has 15 amino acids.

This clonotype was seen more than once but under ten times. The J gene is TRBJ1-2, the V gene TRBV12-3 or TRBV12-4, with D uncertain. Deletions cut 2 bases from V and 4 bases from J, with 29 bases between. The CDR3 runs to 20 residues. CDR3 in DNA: TGTGCCAGCAGTTTAACCCCCCGGTGGCCAGCCTCCTTCCCAGGCTATGGCTACACCTTC. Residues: CASSLTPRWPASFPGYGYTF.

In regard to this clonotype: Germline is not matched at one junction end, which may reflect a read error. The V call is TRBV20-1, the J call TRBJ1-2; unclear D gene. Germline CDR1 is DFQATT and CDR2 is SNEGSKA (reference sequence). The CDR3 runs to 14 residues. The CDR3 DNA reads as TGCAGTGCCCTCTCTCAGGCGGAAAACTATGTCTACACCTTC. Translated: CSALSQAENYVYTF.

The chain's CDR3 is CASSLDGLAYNEQFF. For the CDR3, the DNA is TGTGCCAGCAGCTTAGACGGGCTTGCCTACAATGAGCAGTTCTTC. The chain couples TRBV7-6 to TRBJ2-1; D unclear. The CDR3 is 15 residues long. Trimming removed 1 base from V and 2 bases from J, with 9 bases in between. The germline V gene has CDR1 SGHVS and CDR2 FNYEAQ.

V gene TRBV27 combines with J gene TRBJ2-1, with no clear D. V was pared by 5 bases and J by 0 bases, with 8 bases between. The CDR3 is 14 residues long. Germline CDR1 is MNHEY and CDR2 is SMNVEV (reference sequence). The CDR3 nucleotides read TGTGCCAGCAGTGTCCCGAGCTCCTACAATGAGCAGTTCTTC. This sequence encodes CASSVPSSYNEQFF.

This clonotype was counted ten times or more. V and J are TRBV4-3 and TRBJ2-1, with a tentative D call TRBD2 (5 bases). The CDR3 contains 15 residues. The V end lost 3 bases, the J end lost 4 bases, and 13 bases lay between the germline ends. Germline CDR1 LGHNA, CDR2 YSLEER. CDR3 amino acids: CASSHGRTVYNEQFF. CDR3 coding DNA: TGCGCCAGCAGCCATGGACGGACTGTTTACAATGAGCAGTTCTTC.

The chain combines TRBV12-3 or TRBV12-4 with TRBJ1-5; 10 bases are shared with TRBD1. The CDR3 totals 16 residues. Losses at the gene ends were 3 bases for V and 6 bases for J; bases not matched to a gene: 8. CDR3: CASSFGGQGSTQPQHF. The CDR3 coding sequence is TGTGCCAGCAGTTTCGGGGGACAGGGGTCCACTCAGCCCCAGCATTTT.

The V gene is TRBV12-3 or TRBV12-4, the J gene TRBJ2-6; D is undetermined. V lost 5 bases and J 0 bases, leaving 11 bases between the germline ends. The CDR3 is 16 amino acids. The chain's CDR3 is CASSPRTFSGANVLTF. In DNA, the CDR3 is TGTGCCAGCAGTCCCCGGACCTTCTCTGGGGCCAACGTCCTGACTTTC.

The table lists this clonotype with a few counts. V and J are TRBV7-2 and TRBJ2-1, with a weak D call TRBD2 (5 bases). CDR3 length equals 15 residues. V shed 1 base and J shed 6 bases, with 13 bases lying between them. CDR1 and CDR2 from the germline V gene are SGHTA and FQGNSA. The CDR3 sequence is CASSLVRSGSNEQFF. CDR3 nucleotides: TGTGCCAGCAGCTTAGTCAGGAGCGGATCCAATGAGCAGTTCTTC.

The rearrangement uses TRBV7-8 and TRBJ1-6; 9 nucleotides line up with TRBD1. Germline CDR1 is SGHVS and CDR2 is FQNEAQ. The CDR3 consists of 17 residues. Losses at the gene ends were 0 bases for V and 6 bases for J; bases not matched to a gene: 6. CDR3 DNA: TGTGCCAGCAGCTTAGCGGGACAGGGACACCCTAATTCACCCCTCCACTTT. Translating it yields CASSLAGQGHPNSPLHF.

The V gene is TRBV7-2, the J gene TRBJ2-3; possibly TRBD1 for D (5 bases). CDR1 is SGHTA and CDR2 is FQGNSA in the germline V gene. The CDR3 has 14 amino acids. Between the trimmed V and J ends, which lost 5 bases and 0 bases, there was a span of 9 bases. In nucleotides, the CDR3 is TGTGCCAGCAGCGGACAATCAAGCACAGATACGCAGTATTTT. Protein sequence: CASSGQSSTDTQYF.

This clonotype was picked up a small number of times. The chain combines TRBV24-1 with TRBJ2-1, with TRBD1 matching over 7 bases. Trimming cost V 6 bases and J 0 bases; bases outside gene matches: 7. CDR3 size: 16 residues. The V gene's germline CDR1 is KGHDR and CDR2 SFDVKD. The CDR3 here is CATSLTGENSYNEQFF. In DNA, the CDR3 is TGTGCCACCAGTTTAACAGGGGAGAACTCCTACAATGAGCAGTTCTTC.

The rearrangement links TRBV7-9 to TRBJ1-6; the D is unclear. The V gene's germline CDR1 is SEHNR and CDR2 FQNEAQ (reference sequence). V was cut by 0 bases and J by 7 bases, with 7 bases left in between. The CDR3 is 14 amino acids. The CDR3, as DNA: TGTGCCAGCAGCTTAGCGCCTAGGAATTCACCCCTCCACTTT. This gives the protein CASSLAPRNSPLHF. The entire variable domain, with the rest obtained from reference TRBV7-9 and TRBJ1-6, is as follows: DTGVSQNPRHKITKRGQNVTFRCDPISEHNRLYWYRQTLGQGPEFLTYFQNEAQLEKSRLLSDRFSAERPKGSFSTLEIQRTEQGDSAMYLCASSLAPRNSPLHFGNGTRLTVT.

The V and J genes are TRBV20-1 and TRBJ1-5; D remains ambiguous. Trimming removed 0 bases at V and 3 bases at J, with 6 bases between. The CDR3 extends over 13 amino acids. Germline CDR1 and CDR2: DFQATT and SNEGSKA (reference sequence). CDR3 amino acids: CSAREPFNQPQHF. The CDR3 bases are TGCAGTGCTAGAGAGCCGTTCAATCAGCCCCAGCATTTT.

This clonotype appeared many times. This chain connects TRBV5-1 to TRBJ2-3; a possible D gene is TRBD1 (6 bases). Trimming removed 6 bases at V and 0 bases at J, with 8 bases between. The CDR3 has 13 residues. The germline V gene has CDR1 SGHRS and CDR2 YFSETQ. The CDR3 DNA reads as TGCGCCAGCAAGACAGGAAGCACAGATACGCAGTATTTT. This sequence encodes CASKTGSTDTQYF.

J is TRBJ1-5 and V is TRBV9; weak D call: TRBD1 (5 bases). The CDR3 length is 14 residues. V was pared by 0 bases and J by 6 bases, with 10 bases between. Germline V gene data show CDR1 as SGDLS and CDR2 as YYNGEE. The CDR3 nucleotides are TGTGCCAGCAGCGTAGCCCCCCAGGGTCAGCCCCAGCATTTT. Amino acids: CASSVAPQGQPQHF. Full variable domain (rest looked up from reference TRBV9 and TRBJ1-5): DSGVTQTPKHLITATGQRVTLRCSPRSGDLSVYWYQQSLDQGLQFLIQYYNGEERAKGNILERFSAQQFPDLHSELNLSSLELGDSALYFCASSVAPQGQPQHFGDGTRLSIL.

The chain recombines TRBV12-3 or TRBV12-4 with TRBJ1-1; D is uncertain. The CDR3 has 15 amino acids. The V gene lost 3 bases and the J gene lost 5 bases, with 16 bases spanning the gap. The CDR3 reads CASSFYSERSTEAFF. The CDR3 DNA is TGTGCCAGCAGTTTTTACAGCGAACGGAGTACTGAAGCTTTCTTT.